A selection of T cell receptor beta chains follows, all from one sample in a study of response to subunit inactivated influenza vaccine. TCRdb passed the RT-PCR reads through MiXCR, listing each CDR3 protein once. The table includes 550,000 to 650,000 distinct CDR3 sequences, 10% to 15% detected once. Material: PBMCs from blood, obtained on the day of vaccination. Source of these receptors: a man aged 50 to 59 who received an inactivated influenza vaccine. Each CDR3 is given with its conserved first and last residue. The order of the fields is J gene, V gene, clone size, D gene, CDR3 DNA, CDR3 protein. The D gene is left open where the match is weak. Size is omitted from some rows. Given values are once, few, many or a class for expanded clones.

j_gene: TRBJ1-2
v_gene: TRBV20-1
abundance: -
d_gene: -
CDR3nt: TGCAGTGCTAGCCCCGGAGCCTATGGCTACACCTTC
CDR3aa: CSASPGAYGYTF

j_gene: TRBJ2-1
v_gene: TRBV20-1
abundance: -
d_gene: TRBD2
CDR3nt: TGCAGTGCCAACAAGCCGGGACTAGCGGACAATGAGCAGTTCTTC
CDR3aa: CSANKPGLADNEQFF

j_gene: TRBJ2-7
v_gene: TRBV20-1
abundance: -
d_gene: -
CDR3nt: TGCAGTGCTAGAGTATCCTACGAGCAGTACTTC
CDR3aa: CSARVSYEQYF

j_gene: TRBJ1-5
v_gene: TRBV20-1
abundance: few
d_gene: -
CDR3nt: TGCAGTCCTCAGGGCAATCAGCCCCAGCATTTT
CDR3aa: CSPQGNQPQHF

j_gene: TRBJ2-3
v_gene: TRBV28
abundance: -
d_gene: -
CDR3nt: TGTGCCAGCAAGACTAGTATCCCAGATACGCAGTATTTT
CDR3aa: CASKTSIPDTQYF

j_gene: TRBJ1-5
v_gene: TRBV5-5
abundance: few
d_gene: -
CDR3nt: TGTGCCAGCAGCTTGGTCCCCGATAGCAATCAGCCCCAGCATTTT
CDR3aa: CASSLVPDSNQPQHF

j_gene: TRBJ2-5
v_gene: TRBV7-2
abundance: -
d_gene: TRBD1
CDR3nt: TGTGCCAGCAGCTTAGTGGTGGGGACAGGACAAGAGACCCAGTACTTC
CDR3aa: CASSLVVGTGQETQYF

j_gene: TRBJ2-2
v_gene: TRBV4-1
abundance: few
d_gene: TRBD1
CDR3nt: TGCGCCAGCAGCCAACAGGGGGCTGGGGACACCGGGGAGCTGTTTTTT
CDR3aa: CASSQQGAGDTGELFF

j_gene: TRBJ2-7
v_gene: TRBV7-2
abundance: -
d_gene: -
CDR3nt: TGTGCCAGCAGCTTCCATAGACGGACAGCTTCCTACGAGCAGTACTTC
CDR3aa: CASSFHRRTASYEQYF

j_gene: TRBJ1-3
v_gene: TRBV4-2
abundance: many
d_gene: -
CDR3nt: TGTGCCAGCAGCCGAACCGGAAACACCATATATTTT
CDR3aa: CASSRTGNTIYF

j_gene: TRBJ2-5
v_gene: TRBV12-3/TRBV12-4
abundance: many
d_gene: TRBD2
CDR3nt: TGTGCCAGCAGTCTGTCGGGAGGACAAGAGACCCAGTACTTC
CDR3aa: CASSLSGGQETQYF

j_gene: TRBJ2-7
v_gene: TRBV21-1
abundance: -
d_gene: -
CDR3nt: TGTGCCAGCAGCCTACTAGCGGGAGGATCCCTGGAGCAGTACTTC
CDR3aa: CASSLLAGGSLEQYF

j_gene: TRBJ2-1
v_gene: TRBV29-1
abundance: many
d_gene: -
CDR3nt: TGCAGCGTTGAAAACAGACCGGGACTGGGTTCCTACAATGAGCAGTTCTTC
CDR3aa: CSVENRPGLGSYNEQFF

j_gene: TRBJ2-5
v_gene: TRBV4-1
abundance: -
d_gene: -
CDR3nt: TGCGCCAGCAGCCAAGATCGATCCTCGGGATGGTTCCAAGAGACCCAGTACTTC
CDR3aa: CASSQDRSSGWFQETQYF

j_gene: TRBJ1-1
v_gene: TRBV20-1
abundance: -
d_gene: TRBD1
CDR3nt: TGCAGTGCTGGGCGGACAGGGAAAACTGAAGCTTTCTTT
CDR3aa: CSAGRTGKTEAFF

j_gene: TRBJ2-2
v_gene: TRBV9
abundance: -
d_gene: -
CDR3nt: TGTGCCAGCAGCGTAGACCCCGGGATTTCCACCGGGGAGCTGTTTTTT
CDR3aa: CASSVDPGISTGELFF

j_gene: TRBJ2-2
v_gene: TRBV7-9
abundance: many
d_gene: TRBD2
CDR3nt: TGTGCCAGCAGCTTAAAGGTAGCGGGAGAAACCGGGGAGCTGTTTTTT
CDR3aa: CASSLKVAGETGELFF

j_gene: TRBJ2-3
v_gene: TRBV5-6
abundance: few
d_gene: TRBD2
CDR3nt: TGTGCCAGCTACCCGGGGGGGGGTCGGAGTACGCAGTATTTT
CDR3aa: CASYPGGGRSTQYF

j_gene: TRBJ2-5
v_gene: TRBV9
abundance: few
d_gene: TRBD2
CDR3nt: TGTGCCAGCAGCGCCCCCGGGGGGTGGACCCAGTACTTC
CDR3aa: CASSAPGGWTQYF

j_gene: TRBJ2-1
v_gene: TRBV2
abundance: few
d_gene: -
CDR3nt: TGTGCCAGCAGTGAGGGACCCAACGGGTTCTTC
CDR3aa: CASSEGPNGFF

j_gene: TRBJ1-1
v_gene: TRBV18
abundance: few
d_gene: -
CDR3nt: TGTGCCAGCTCACCAATACAAACAGGGAGCCACACTGAAGCTTTCTTT
CDR3aa: CASSPIQTGSHTEAFF

j_gene: TRBJ2-5
v_gene: TRBV29-1
abundance: few
d_gene: -
CDR3nt: TGCAGCGTCGGACCGGGAGAGACCCAGTACTTC
CDR3aa: CSVGPGETQYF

j_gene: TRBJ2-2
v_gene: TRBV24-1
abundance: -
d_gene: -
CDR3nt: TGTGCCACCCGTGGGTTTTCTGCCGGGGAGCTGTTTTTT
CDR3aa: CATRGFSAGELFF

j_gene: TRBJ2-7
v_gene: TRBV6-1
abundance: few
d_gene: TRBD2
CDR3nt: TGTGCCAGCAGCCCGACTAGCCTCTTGGAGCAGTACTTC
CDR3aa: CASSPTSLLEQYF

j_gene: TRBJ2-4
v_gene: TRBV20-1
abundance: -
d_gene: -
CDR3nt: TGCAGTGCTAGAAACAGAAACATTCAGTACTTC
CDR3aa: CSARNRNIQYF

j_gene: TRBJ2-7
v_gene: TRBV20-1
abundance: many
d_gene: TRBD1
CDR3nt: TGCAGTGCAAATACAGGGGATCCTCCTAACGAGCAGTACTTC
CDR3aa: CSANTGDPPNEQYF

j_gene: TRBJ2-1
v_gene: TRBV3-1
abundance: -
d_gene: -
CDR3nt: TGTGCCAGCAGCCAAGAAATGAGGGGGGCCCGCTCCTACAATGAGCAGTTCTTC
CDR3aa: CASSQEMRGARSYNEQFF

j_gene: TRBJ2-6
v_gene: TRBV29-1
abundance: -
d_gene: -
CDR3nt: TGCAGCGTTGCGGGGTCTGGGGCCAACGTCCTGACTTTC
CDR3aa: CSVAGSGANVLTF

j_gene: TRBJ2-3
v_gene: TRBV7-2
abundance: -
d_gene: -
CDR3nt: TGTGCCAGCAGCTTAACAGGGACGCAGTATTTT
CDR3aa: CASSLTGTQYF

j_gene: TRBJ2-5
v_gene: TRBV30
abundance: few
d_gene: -
CDR3nt: TGTGCCTGGAGTTCGCCCGGGCCGCGCCGTGGGGAGACCCAGTACTTC
CDR3aa: CAWSSPGPRRGETQYF

j_gene: TRBJ2-1
v_gene: TRBV3-1
abundance: many
d_gene: -
CDR3nt: TGTGCCAGCAGCCTCCCGTGGCAGTCCAATGAGCAGTTCTTC
CDR3aa: CASSLPWQSNEQFF

j_gene: TRBJ2-2
v_gene: TRBV11-2
abundance: few
d_gene: -
CDR3nt: TGTGCCAGCAGTTGGGGGGCGGTCGGGGAGCTGTTTTTT
CDR3aa: CASSWGAVGELFF

j_gene: TRBJ1-1
v_gene: TRBV7-8
abundance: many
d_gene: -
CDR3nt: TGTGCCAGCAGCTTTGACGAGAACACTGAAGCTTTCTTT
CDR3aa: CASSFDENTEAFF

j_gene: TRBJ2-5
v_gene: TRBV25-1
abundance: few
d_gene: TRBD2
CDR3nt: TGTGCCAGCAGTGGAGCGGGGGGTCTCCAAGAGACCCAGTACTTC
CDR3aa: CASSGAGGLQETQYF

j_gene: TRBJ2-3
v_gene: TRBV6-2/TRBV6-3
abundance: -
d_gene: -
CDR3nt: TGTGCCAGCAGCTGGGAGAGGACGGGAACGGATACGCAGTATTTT
CDR3aa: CASSWERTGTDTQYF

j_gene: TRBJ2-1
v_gene: TRBV12-3/TRBV12-4
abundance: few
d_gene: TRBD2
CDR3nt: TGTGCCAGCAGCTCTAGCGGGAGGGCCTCCCGCGAGCAGTTCTTC
CDR3aa: CASSSSGRASREQFF

j_gene: TRBJ1-4
v_gene: TRBV4-1
abundance: -
d_gene: -
CDR3nt: TGCGCCAGCAGCCAGGTCTTCCATCCTGGCGCAACTAATGAAAAACTGTTTTTT
CDR3aa: CASSQVFHPGATNEKLFF

j_gene: TRBJ2-1
v_gene: TRBV27
abundance: many
d_gene: TRBD1
CDR3nt: TGTGCCAGCACCCCAAGCGGGACAGGGGGCAATGAGCAGTTCTTC
CDR3aa: CASTPSGTGGNEQFF

j_gene: TRBJ2-1
v_gene: TRBV28
abundance: few
d_gene: -
CDR3nt: TGTGCCAGCAGTCCTCCGGGGCCGGGATACAATGAGCAGTTCTTC
CDR3aa: CASSPPGPGYNEQFF

j_gene: TRBJ2-3
v_gene: TRBV20-1
abundance: -
d_gene: -
CDR3nt: TGCAGTCGTCCGGGACAATATACGCAGTATTTT
CDR3aa: CSRPGQYTQYF

j_gene: TRBJ2-3
v_gene: TRBV12-3/TRBV12-4
abundance: many
d_gene: -
CDR3nt: TGTGCCAGCAGTTTAGATTCTACTTCCACAGATACGCAGTATTTT
CDR3aa: CASSLDSTSTDTQYF